This passage covers 15 T cell receptor beta chains from one sample sequenced in a study of shared clonotypes between healthy human individuals. Repertoires were generated with immunoSEQ multiplex PCR, while TCRdb's copy carries only in-frame clones and drops some. The table lists around 1.6 million clones, around 98% of them singletons. Sequenced material: naive CD4+ T cells sorted from blood. Sample subset: CD45RA+ positively selected. Receptors were obtained from a man younger than 45 in good health.

The rearrangement uses TRBV7-6 and TRBJ2-1; weak D call: TRBD2 (6 bases). CDR3 size: 14 residues. The germline CDR1 and CDR2 sequences are SGHVS and FNYEAQ. V was clipped by 5 bases and J by 8 bases, with 16 bases between them. CDR3 bases: TGTGCCAGCAGCCCGATACGGAGGGAGCATGAGCAGTTCTTC. Amino acids: CASSPIRREHEQFF. The full variable domain, with the rest looked up from reference TRBV7-6 and TRBJ2-1, is GAGVSQSPRYKVTKRGQDVALRCDPISGHVSLYWYRQALGQGPEFLTYFNYEAQQDKSGLPNDRFSAERPEGSISTLTIQRTEQRDSAMYRCASSPIRREHEQFFGPGTRLTVL.

The chain carries TRBV27 and TRBJ1-5; D perhaps matches TRBD1 (5 bases). The germline V gene encodes CDR1 MNHEY and CDR2 SMNVEV (reference sequence). The V and J ends lost 1 base and 1 base respectively, with 11 bases between them. This CDR3 is 16 amino acids long. The CDR3 DNA follows: TGTGCCAGCAGTTTATTACCAGGGCTGAGCAATCAGCCCCAGCATTTT. Protein sequence: CASSLLPGLSNQPQHF.

The chain uses TRBV15 and TRBJ2-1; D is perhaps TRBD1 or TRBD2 (6 bases each). V was clipped by 5 bases and J by 10 bases, with 12 bases between them. The CDR3 consists of 12 residues. Germline loops: CDR1 LNHNV, CDR2 YYDKDF (reference sequence). The CDR3 nucleotides read TGTGCCACCAGCCTTGGGGGGCTAGAGCAGTTCTTC. Residues: CATSLGGLEQFF.

The gene calls are TRBV29-1 and TRBJ2-1; 9 bases match TRBD2. The CDR3 length is 14 residues. V shed 7 bases, J shed 0 bases, and the junction held 4 bases outside the gene matches. Germline V gives CDR1 SQVTM, CDR2 ANQGSEA. The CDR3 region has the DNA TGCAGCGCCCCGACTAGCGGCTCCTACAATGAGCAGTTCTTC. Translated: CSAPTSGSYNEQFF.

The rearrangement links TRBV2 to TRBJ2-3; the D gene could be TRBD1 or TRBD2 (5 bases each). The ends were cut back, 3 bases at V and 4 bases at J, with 14 bases in the middle. Per the germline V gene, CDR1 is SNHLY and CDR2 is FYNNEI. This CDR3 region has 15 residues. This CDR3 is CASSEGPLLADTQYF. Written as DNA, the CDR3 is TGTGCCAGCAGTGAGGGACCACTTCTAGCAGATACGCAGTATTTT.

This chain joins TRBV11-2 and TRBJ1-1; weak D call: TRBD1 (6 bases). Per germline, CDR1 SGHAT and CDR2 FQNNGV. The CDR3 runs to 14 residues. Trimming removed 1 base at V and 6 bases at J, with 12 bases between. Here the CDR3 reads CASSLAGVDSEAFF. In DNA form, the CDR3 reads TGTGCCAGCAGCTTAGCAGGGGTGGACTCTGAAGCTTTCTTT.

The chain employs TRBV6-6 and TRBJ1-5; 11 bases align to TRBD1. The CDR3 consists of 15 residues. The J segment lost 6 bases and the V segment lost 5 bases, leaving 6 bases of the junction unmatched. Germline CDR1 reads MNHNY; CDR2 reads SVGAGI (reference sequence). CDR3 amino acids: CASSTGQGVRQPQHF. CDR3 coding DNA: TGTGCCAGCAGTACGGGACAGGGGGTCCGTCAGCCCCAGCATTTT.

V gene TRBV5-1 combines with J gene TRBJ2-1, with D perhaps matching TRBD1 or TRBD2 (5 bases each). The V and J ends lost 2 bases and 9 bases respectively, with 15 bases between them. CDR1 and CDR2 (germline): SGHRS, YFSETQ. CDR3 length: 14 residues. The CDR3 protein is CASSLRDVGGEQFF. The CDR3, as DNA: TGCGCCAGCAGCTTACGGGACGTTGGTGGTGAGCAGTTCTTC.

The chain employs TRBV7-9 and TRBJ2-6; no firm D call. Trimming pared 5 bases from V and 4 bases from J, leaving 9 bases between. The CDR3 contains 14 residues. The germline V gene encodes CDR1 SEHNR and CDR2 FQNEAQ (reference sequence). CDR3 sequence reads: CASSPRGGANVLTF. CDR3 DNA sequence: TGTGCCAGCAGCCCCCGTGGAGGGGCCAACGTCCTGACTTTC.

This clone has only one observation. The chain recombines TRBV12-5 with TRBJ2-3; 9 nucleotides align to TRBD2. The trim removed 5 bases at V and 3 bases at J, leaving 9 bases unmatched. In germline, CDR1 is LGHNT, CDR2 FRNRAP. The CDR3 totals 16 residues. The CDR3 bases are TGTGCTAGTGGTACCTATAGCGGGAGTGGGACAGATACGCAGTATTTT. Translated, it gives CASGTYSGSGTDTQYF.

The rearrangement joins TRBV25-1 to TRBJ2-3; no definite D call. This CDR3 has 13 residues. Trimming left V 8 bases short and J 6 bases short, with 15 bases between. Germline CDR1 and CDR2: MGHDK and SYGVNS. CDR3 nucleotide sequence: TGTGCCAGCGGGCGGTCTGGCCTTGATACGCAGTATTTT. Translation: CASGRSGLDTQYF.

This chain connects TRBV18 to TRBJ2-3; 7 positions agree with TRBD1. The CDR3 sequence is 15 residues long. The trim removed 4 bases at V and 1 base at J, leaving 5 bases unmatched. Per germline, CDR1 KGHSH and CDR2 LQKENI. CDR3 bases: TGTGCCAGCTCACTTAACAGGGGCGGCACAGATACGCAGTATTTT. It is translated as CASSLNRGGTDTQYF.

The rearrangement links TRBV2 to TRBJ1-1, with unresolved D. The ends were cut back, 6 bases at V and 2 bases at J, with 7 bases in the middle. The V gene's germline CDR1 is SNHLY and CDR2 FYNNEI. The length of the CDR3 is 12 residues. As DNA, the CDR3 is TGTGCCAGCAGGGGTTCTAACACTGAAGCTTTCTTT. Translation: CASRGSNTEAFF.

The chain carries TRBV18 and TRBJ1-2; no reliable D call. The germline V gene encodes CDR1 KGHSH and CDR2 LQKENI. The CDR3 spans 13 residues. V dropped 3 bases and J dropped 7 bases, with 12 bases sitting between them. As DNA, the CDR3 is TGTGCCAGCTCACCTCGGGTTGAGATTGGCTACACCTTC. Translating it yields CASSPRVEIGYTF.

This clone was detected once. The CDR3 region is CAWRFLQGRSGNTIYF. CDR3 bases: TGTGCCTGGAGGTTCTTACAGGGCCGCTCTGGAAACACCATATATTTT. V and J are TRBV30 and TRBJ1-3; D perhaps matches TRBD1 (6 bases). CDR1 and CDR2 from the germline V gene are GTSNPN and SVGIG (reference sequence). The V end lost 3 bases, the J end lost 0 bases, and 15 bases lay between the germline ends. This CDR3 comprises 16 residues.